Below, 21 T cell receptor beta chains from the same sample are listed, as sequenced in a study of T cell repertoires in ileal Crohn's disease. Using immunoSEQ multiplex PCR, the repertoire was profiled, and TCRdb retains in-frame clones only, with some absent. The data show some 27,000 clones, with about 80% seen just once and about 20% held by the top ten. The source material was ileal tissue. These receptors all stem from an adult with Crohn's disease.

A single count supports this clone. CDR3 in amino acids: CASSPGTGGYKLFF. CDR3 coding DNA: TGCGCCAGCAGCCCCGGGACAGGGGGCTACAAACTGTTTTTT. The gene calls are TRBV5-1 and TRBJ1-4; 12 positions agree with TRBD1. V shed 4 bases, J shed 11 bases, and the junction held 6 bases outside the gene matches. The germline V gene has CDR1 SGHRS and CDR2 YFSETQ. The CDR3 spans 14 residues.

V usage is TRBV11-2 and J usage is TRBJ1-6; D uncertain. The CDR3 runs to 13 residues. V was cut by 10 bases and J by 9 bases, with 16 bases left in between. Germline V gives CDR1 SGHAT, CDR2 FQNNGV. CDR3 sequence reads: CATGTPPGSPLHF. DNA of the CDR3: TGTGCCACCGGTACCCCGCCAGGTTCACCCCTCCACTTT.

The gene calls are TRBV5-4 and TRBJ2-1; 7 nucleotides match TRBD1. V was pared by 3 bases and J by 7 bases, with 10 bases of the junction left unmatched. Germline CDR1 is SGHNT and CDR2 is YYREEE (reference sequence). This CDR3 has 15 amino acids. DNA for the CDR3: TGTGCCAGCAGCTATAGACAGGGTCCTAATAATGAGCAGTTCTTC. Translating gives CASSYRQGPNNEQFF.

This chain uses TRBV9 with TRBJ1-2, with D possibly matching TRBD1 (6 bases). The CDR3 length is 12 residues. Looked up from germline, CDR1 is SGDLS and CDR2 is YYNGEE. V dropped 7 bases and J dropped 3 bases, with 10 bases sitting between them. This chain's CDR3 is CASQAGDYGYTF. The CDR3 DNA follows: TGTGCCAGCCAGGCAGGGGACTATGGCTACACCTTC.

The V call is TRBV5-6, the J call TRBJ2-2, with no clear D. Germline-derived CDR1 and CDR2 are SGHDT and YYEEEE. This CDR3 is 16 amino acids long. V dropped 0 bases and J dropped 2 bases, with 11 bases sitting between them. CDR3: CASSLDPRGNTGELFF. DNA of the CDR3: TGTGCCAGCAGCTTGGATCCCCGCGGAAACACCGGGGAGCTGTTTTTT.

In its sample, this clone was seen once. The chain carries TRBV6-1 and TRBJ2-1, with 11 bases that match TRBD2. The CDR3 totals 14 residues. The V gene end was trimmed by 7 bases and the J gene end by 7 bases; junction bases not matched to a gene: 6. Germline values: CDR1 MNHNS, CDR2 SASEGT. This chain's CDR3 is CASNVAGGPNEQFF. The CDR3 nucleotides are TGTGCCAGCAATGTAGCGGGAGGGCCGAATGAGCAGTTCTTC.

The rearrangement links TRBV4-1 to TRBJ1-5; possibly TRBD1 for D (6 bases). Germline V gene sequence: CDR1 MGHRA, CDR2 YSYEKL. The V gene lost 1 base and the J gene lost 3 bases, with 13 bases spanning the gap. The CDR3 totals 16 residues. The CDR3 DNA sequence: TGCGCCAGCAGCCAAGGCCCGGACAGAATCAATCAGCCCCAGCATTTT. It specifies CASSQGPDRINQPQHF.

V is TRBV4-3 and J is TRBJ2-3, with 8 bases matching TRBD2. Germline V CDR1 and CDR2: LGHNA, YSLEER. V lost 3 bases to trimming and J lost 2 bases; unmatched junction nucleotides: 4. CDR3 length: 15 residues. CDR3 nucleotides: TGCGCCAGCAGCCACACTAGCGGCACCACAGATACGCAGTATTTT. This translates into CASSHTSGTTDTQYF.

The chain is built from TRBV2 and TRBJ1-5; D possibly corresponds to TRBD1 (5 bases). Looked up from germline, CDR1 is SNHLY and CDR2 is FYNNEI. The CDR3 consists of 15 residues. Trimming took off 6 bases at V and 0 bases at J, with 12 bases between the two ends. CDR3 nucleotide sequence: TGTGCCAGCAGCGGCGCAGGGATTAGCAATCAGCCCCAGCATTTT. Its protein product is CASSGAGISNQPQHF.

This rearrangement joins TRBV19 to TRBJ2-5, with D hard to call. Trimming took off 3 bases at V and 6 bases at J, with 17 bases between the two ends. This CDR3 spans 15 amino acids. Germline-derived CDR1 and CDR2 are LNHDA and SQIVND (reference sequence). CDR3 bases: TGTGCCAGTAGTATCCAGAGGTCTGCCTTAAAGACCCAGTACTTC. Residues: CASSIQRSALKTQYF.

This clone was detected once. The chain couples TRBV6-6 to TRBJ2-1; D is ambiguous. The germline V gene has CDR1 MNHNY and CDR2 SVGAGI (reference sequence). The CDR3 consists of 12 residues. V was trimmed by 6 bases and J by 0 bases, leaving 3 bases between them. CDR3 protein: CASRSSYNEQFF. In nucleotides, the CDR3 is TGTGCCAGCAGGAGCTCCTACAATGAGCAGTTCTTC.

This clone was seen only once. CDR3 residues: CASSPAGQGAFLRAFF. The CDR3 nucleotides are TGTGCCAGCAGCCCAGCGGGGCAGGGGGCTTTCCTTCGGGCTTTCTTT. The rearrangement uses TRBV7-8 and TRBJ1-1; 8 bases map to TRBD1. The length of the CDR3 is 16 residues. V shed 5 bases, J shed 11 bases, and the junction held 19 bases outside the gene matches. In germline, CDR1 is SGHVS, CDR2 FQNEAQ.

In its sample, this clone was seen a few times. V usage is TRBV5-1 and J usage is TRBJ1-2; TRBD1 aligns across 11 bases. The CDR3 sequence is 18 residues long. Germline V gives CDR1 SGHRS, CDR2 YFSETQ. The J segment lost 7 bases and the V segment lost 0 bases, leaving 14 bases of the junction unmatched. CDR3: CASSLAYGDRGSSGGYTF. DNA of the CDR3: TGCGCCAGCAGCTTGGCTTACGGGGACAGGGGGTCGTCGGGTGGCTACACCTTC.

The chain links TRBV9 to TRBJ2-7, with D possibly matching TRBD2 (6 bases). The germline CDR1 and CDR2 sequences are SGDLS and YYNGEE. Trimming took off 0 bases at V and 4 bases at J, with 14 bases between the two ends. The CDR3 runs 15 residues. The DNA for the CDR3 is TGTGCCAGCAGCGTAGGGCAGGGACTGTTATACGAGCAGTACTTC. Translation: CASSVGQGLLYEQYF.

There are a few counts of this clone. The gene calls are TRBV19 and TRBJ2-3; D not resolved. Germline assignment: CDR1 LNHDA and CDR2 SQIVND (reference sequence). There are 16 residues in the CDR3. Trimming pared 4 bases from V and 0 bases from J, leaving 14 bases between. The CDR3 region has the DNA TGTGCCAGTAGTAGGAGACTCCCGTCTAGCACAGATACGCAGTATTTT. As protein: CASSRRLPSSTDTQYF.

The V and J genes are TRBV7-3 and TRBJ2-7; 9 bases are a match to TRBD2. From germline, CDR1 is SGHTA and CDR2 FQGTGA. After removal of 2 bases from V and 4 bases from J, the junction contained 6 bases not matched to a gene. The CDR3 length is 15 residues. CDR3 bases: TGTGCCAGCAGCTTAGCCAGCGGGGGGAGATACGAGCAGTACTTC. It is translated as CASSLASGGRYEQYF.

V and J are TRBV9 and TRBJ2-5, with TRBD1 identical over 7 bases. The V gene end was trimmed by 0 bases and the J gene end by 4 bases; junction bases not matched to a gene: 6. The CDR3 covers 15 residues. Germline V lookup: CDR1 SGDLS, CDR2 YYNGEE. CDR3 amino acids: CASSVAGGQRETQYF. The CDR3 bases are TGTGCCAGCAGCGTAGCAGGGGGACAGCGAGAGACCCAGTACTTC.

Details on this clone: Within the sample, other DNA sequences also encode this same CDR3. The V call is TRBV7-3, the J call TRBJ2-7; weak D call: TRBD2 (6 bases). The CDR3 runs to 16 residues. V was trimmed by 5 bases and J by 3 bases, leaving 20 bases between them. Germline V gene data show CDR1 as SGHTA and CDR2 as FQGTGA. Here the CDR3 DNA reads TGTGCCAGCAGCCTAGATTCCGGGACTGGCTACTACGAGCAGTACTTC. Protein product: CASSLDSGTGYYEQYF. Variable domain in full (rest from reference TRBV7-3 and TRBJ2-7): GAGVSQTPSNKVTEKGKYVELRCDPISGHTALYWYRQSLGQGPEFLIYFQGTGAADDSGLPNDRFFAVRPEGSVSTLKIQRTERGDSAVYLCASSLDSGTGYYEQYFGPGTRLTVT.

V usage is TRBV6-1 and J usage is TRBJ1-3; D uncertain. Germline V CDR1 and CDR2: MNHNS, SASEGT. The V end lost 3 bases, the J end lost 0 bases, and 9 bases lay between the germline ends. There are 15 residues in the CDR3. The CDR3 spells CASSDFGLSGNTIYF. CDR3 DNA sequence: TGTGCCAGCAGTGACTTCGGACTCTCTGGAAACACCATATATTTT.

The gene calls are TRBV30 and TRBJ2-5; tentative D call: TRBD2 (5 bases). Germline V CDR1 and CDR2: GTSNPN, SVGIG (reference sequence). This CDR3 comprises 11 residues. V lost 5 bases, J lost 5 bases, and 9 bases lay in between. The CDR3 nucleotides are TGTGCCTGGGAGGGATCGGAGACCCAGTACTTC. This encodes CAWEGSETQYF.

As DNA, the CDR3 is TGTGCCAGCAGCCCGGGACAGGGCCCCTATGGCTACACCTTC. This codes for CASSPGQGPYGYTF. This chain uses TRBV6-5 with TRBJ1-2; 9 bases agree with TRBD1. J gave up 4 bases and V 6 bases, and 6 bases lay outside the gene matches. This CDR3 has 14 amino acids. Germline CDR1 MNHEY, CDR2 SVGAGI.